The rows below give T cell receptor beta chains drawn from one sample of a study of T cell repertoires in ileal Crohn's disease. Here immunoSEQ multiplex PCR was the method, and the copy in TCRdb shows in-frame clones only, minus some. The repertoire holds more than 15,000 clones, with 60% as singletons. Source material: ileal tissue. These receptors were taken from an adult with Crohn's disease. Each CDR3 is given with its conserved first and last residue. Each record gives: J gene, V gene, CDR3 protein.

J: TRBJ2-2
V: TRBV27
CDR3: CASREAPNTGELFF

J: TRBJ1-2
V: TRBV4-3
CDR3: CASSQAQQDYGYTF

J: TRBJ2-1
V: TRBV15
CDR3: CATSRAIAGTWNEQFF

J: TRBJ1-2
V: TRBV6-1
CDR3: CASSVSGRAGGYTF

J: TRBJ1-1
V: TRBV15
CDR3: CATVQGLPSNTEAFF

J: TRBJ2-1
V: TRBV5-5
CDR3: CASTPSREGEQFF

J: TRBJ2-1
V: TRBV6-4
CDR3: CASMAGSYNEQFF

J: TRBJ1-4
V: TRBV7-9
CDR3: CASRSYLGGRFEKLFF

J: TRBJ2-3
V: TRBV2
CDR3: CASSVGTSGSRTDTQYF

J: TRBJ2-2
V: TRBV7-3
CDR3: CASSLIGPGKNTGELFF

J: TRBJ2-1
V: TRBV5-4
CDR3: CASSSGLAGGSYNEQFF

J: TRBJ2-7
V: TRBV14
CDR3: CASSQGFVGGFDEQYF

J: TRBJ1-1
V: TRBV30
CDR3: CAWSPDRLNTEAFF

J: TRBJ1-2
V: TRBV28
CDR3: CASSLEGQHSSF

J: TRBJ1-2
V: TRBV30
CDR3: CAWSTTGIYGYTF

J: TRBJ1-2
V: TRBV2
CDR3: CASRGAGPNYGYTF

J: TRBJ1-5
V: TRBV18
CDR3: CASRTGDQPQHF

J: TRBJ1-1
V: TRBV11-3
CDR3: CASSLEHNTEAFF

J: TRBJ1-2
V: TRBV25-1
CDR3: CASSISPGGYTF

J: TRBJ2-2
V: TRBV2
CDR3: CASSGVRGAGELFF

J: TRBJ1-2
V: TRBV29-1
CDR3: CSVETSGRPGGYTF

J: TRBJ1-4
V: TRBV30
CDR3: CAWSLLGTATNEKLFF

J: TRBJ1-5
V: TRBV28
CDR3: CASSLNGVTLYSNQPQHF

J: TRBJ2-5
V: TRBV29-1
CDR3: CSVDTSGRARETQYF

J: TRBJ1-1
V: TRBV6-5
CDR3: CASSRDRLNTEAFF

J: TRBJ2-5
V: TRBV5-6
CDR3: CASSDRWDRTQETQYF

J: TRBJ2-1
V: TRBV7-2
CDR3: CASSLVGAGSYNEQFF

J: TRBJ2-2
V: TRBV5-1
CDR3: CASSALAENTGELFF

J: TRBJ2-2
V: TRBV7-9
CDR3: CASSQSTGELFF

J: TRBJ2-4
V: TRBV10-2
CDR3: CASSGLQGPRAKNIQYF

J: TRBJ2-2
V: TRBV29-1
CDR3: CSVQGANTGELFF

J: TRBJ2-7
V: TRBV27
CDR3: CASSLSEGRTYEQYF

J: TRBJ1-5
V: TRBV2
CDR3: CASSEYRGEQPQHF

J: TRBJ1-1
V: TRBV18
CDR3: CASSHKEQGTGTEAFF

J: TRBJ2-1
V: TRBV4-1
CDR3: CASSQYKGLAENNEQFF

J: TRBJ2-2
V: TRBV11-3
CDR3: CASSGTGVGGELFF